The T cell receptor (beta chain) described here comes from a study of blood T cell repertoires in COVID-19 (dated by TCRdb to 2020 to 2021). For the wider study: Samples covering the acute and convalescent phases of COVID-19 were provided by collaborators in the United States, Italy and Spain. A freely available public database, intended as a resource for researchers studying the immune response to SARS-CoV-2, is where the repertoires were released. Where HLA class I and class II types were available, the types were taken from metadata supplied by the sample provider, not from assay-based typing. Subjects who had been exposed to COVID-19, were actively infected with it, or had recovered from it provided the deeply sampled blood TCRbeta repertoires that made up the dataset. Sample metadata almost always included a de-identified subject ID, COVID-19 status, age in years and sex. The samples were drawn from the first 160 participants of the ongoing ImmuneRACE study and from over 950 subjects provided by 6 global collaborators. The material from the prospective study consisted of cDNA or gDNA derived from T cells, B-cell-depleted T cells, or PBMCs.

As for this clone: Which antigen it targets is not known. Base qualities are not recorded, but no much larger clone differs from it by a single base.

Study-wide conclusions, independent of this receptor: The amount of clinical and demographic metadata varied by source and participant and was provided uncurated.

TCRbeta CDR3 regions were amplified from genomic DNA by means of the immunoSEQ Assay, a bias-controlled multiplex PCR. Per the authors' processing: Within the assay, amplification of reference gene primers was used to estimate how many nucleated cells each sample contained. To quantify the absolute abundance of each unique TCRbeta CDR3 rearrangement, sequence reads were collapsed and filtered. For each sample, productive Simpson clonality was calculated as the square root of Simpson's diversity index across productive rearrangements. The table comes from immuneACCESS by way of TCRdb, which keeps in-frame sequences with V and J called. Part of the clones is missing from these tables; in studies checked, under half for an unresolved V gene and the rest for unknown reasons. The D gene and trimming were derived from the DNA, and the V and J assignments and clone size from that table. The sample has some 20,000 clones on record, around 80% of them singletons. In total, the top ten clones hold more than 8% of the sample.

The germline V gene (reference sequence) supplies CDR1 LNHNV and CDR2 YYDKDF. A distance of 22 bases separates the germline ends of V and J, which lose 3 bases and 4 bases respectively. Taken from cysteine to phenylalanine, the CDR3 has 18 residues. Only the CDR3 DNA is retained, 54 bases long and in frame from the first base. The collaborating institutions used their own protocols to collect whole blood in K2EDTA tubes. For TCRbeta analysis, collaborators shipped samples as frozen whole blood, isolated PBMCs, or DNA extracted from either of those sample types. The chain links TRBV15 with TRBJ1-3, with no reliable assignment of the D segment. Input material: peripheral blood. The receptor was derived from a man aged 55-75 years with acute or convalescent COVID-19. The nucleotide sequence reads TGTGCCACCAGCAGGCTTAATCTCCGGGAGGGCTTGGGAAACACCATATATTTT. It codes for CATSRLNLREGLGNTIYF.